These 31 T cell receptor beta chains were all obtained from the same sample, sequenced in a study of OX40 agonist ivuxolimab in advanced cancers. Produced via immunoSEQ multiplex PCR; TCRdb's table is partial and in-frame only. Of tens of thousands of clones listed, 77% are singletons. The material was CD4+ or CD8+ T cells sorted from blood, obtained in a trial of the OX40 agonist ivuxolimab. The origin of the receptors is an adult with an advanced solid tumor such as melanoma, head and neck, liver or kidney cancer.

CDR3 loop: CASSSGHSYGYTF. Here the CDR3 DNA reads TGTGCCAGCAGCTCGGGACATTCCTATGGCTACACCTTC. This chain uses TRBV11-2 with TRBJ1-2; weak D call: TRBD1 (6 bases). This CDR3 has 13 residues. CDR1 is SGHAT and CDR2 is FQNNGV in the germline V gene. Between the trimmed V and J ends, which lost 4 bases and 4 bases, there was a span of 10 bases.

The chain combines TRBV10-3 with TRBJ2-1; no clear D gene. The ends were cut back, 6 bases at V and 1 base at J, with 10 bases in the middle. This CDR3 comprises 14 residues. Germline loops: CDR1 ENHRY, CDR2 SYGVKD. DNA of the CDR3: TGTGCCATCAGCCTCCAGGATTCCTACAATGAGCAGTTCTTC. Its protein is CAISLQDSYNEQFF.

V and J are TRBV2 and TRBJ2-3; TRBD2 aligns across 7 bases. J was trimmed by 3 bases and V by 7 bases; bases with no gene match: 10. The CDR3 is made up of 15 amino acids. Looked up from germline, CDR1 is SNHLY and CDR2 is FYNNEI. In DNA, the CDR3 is TGTGCCAGCACTTACTTCGGACTAGATACAGATACGCAGTATTTT. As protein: CASTYFGLDTDTQYF.

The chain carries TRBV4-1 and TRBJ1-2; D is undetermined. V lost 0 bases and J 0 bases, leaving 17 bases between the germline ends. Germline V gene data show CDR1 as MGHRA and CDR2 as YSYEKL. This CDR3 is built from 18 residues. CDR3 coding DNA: TGCGCCAGCAGCCAAGAACTCATTTCGTCGGCCGCTAACTATGGCTACACCTTC. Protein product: CASSQELISSAANYGYTF.

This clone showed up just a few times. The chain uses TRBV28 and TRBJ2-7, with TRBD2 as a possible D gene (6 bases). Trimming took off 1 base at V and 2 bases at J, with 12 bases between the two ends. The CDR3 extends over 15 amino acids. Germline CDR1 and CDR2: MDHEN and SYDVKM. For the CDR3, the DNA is TGTGCCAGCAGTTTATATGGTAGCGGTGCCTACGAGCAGTACTTC. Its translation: CASSLYGSGAYEQYF.

CDR3 protein: CASSPPSDTQYF. The CDR3 region has the DNA TGTGCCAGCAGCCCCCCATCAGATACGCAGTATTTT. The rearrangement links TRBV7-3 to TRBJ2-3; D call uncertain. In germline, CDR1 is SGHTA, CDR2 FQGTGA. The CDR3 is made up of 12 amino acids. Trimming shortened V by 5 bases and J by 4 bases, and 7 bases separated the two germline ends.

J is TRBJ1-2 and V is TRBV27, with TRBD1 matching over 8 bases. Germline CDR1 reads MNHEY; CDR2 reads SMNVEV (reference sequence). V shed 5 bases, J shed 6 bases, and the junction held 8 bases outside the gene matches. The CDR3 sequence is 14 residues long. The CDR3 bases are TGTGCCAGCAGTGCGACGGACAGGGTAGATGGCTACACCTTC. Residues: CASSATDRVDGYTF.

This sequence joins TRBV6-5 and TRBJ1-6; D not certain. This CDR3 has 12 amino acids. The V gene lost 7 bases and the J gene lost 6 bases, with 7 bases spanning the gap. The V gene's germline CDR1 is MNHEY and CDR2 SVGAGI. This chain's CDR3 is CASTSLNSPLHF. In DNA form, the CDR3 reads TGTGCCAGCACCTCCCTTAATTCACCCCTCCACTTT.

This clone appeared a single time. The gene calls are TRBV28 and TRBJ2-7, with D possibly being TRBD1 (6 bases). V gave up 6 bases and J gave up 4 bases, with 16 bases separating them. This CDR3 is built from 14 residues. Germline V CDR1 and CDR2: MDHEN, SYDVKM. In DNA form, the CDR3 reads TGTGCCAGCAGGCCCGGTGTCAGGGGATACGAGCAGTACTTC. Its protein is CASRPGVRGYEQYF.

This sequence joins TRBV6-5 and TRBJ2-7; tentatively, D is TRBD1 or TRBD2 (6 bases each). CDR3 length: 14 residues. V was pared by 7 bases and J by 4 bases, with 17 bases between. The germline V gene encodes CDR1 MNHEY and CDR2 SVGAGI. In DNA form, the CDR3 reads TGTGCCAGCACCTTAGGGGGGAGCGCGTACGAGCAGTACTTC. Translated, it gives CASTLGGSAYEQYF.

CDR3: CASSIGWELFTNQPQHF. In DNA, the CDR3 is TGTGCCAGTAGTATAGGATGGGAACTCTTTACCAATCAGCCCCAGCATTTT. This chain connects TRBV19 to TRBJ1-5; no clear D. The CDR3 contains 17 residues. Germline CDR1 and CDR2: LNHDA and SQIVND (reference sequence). V was shortened by 1 base and J by 3 bases, with 16 bases between the two germline ends.

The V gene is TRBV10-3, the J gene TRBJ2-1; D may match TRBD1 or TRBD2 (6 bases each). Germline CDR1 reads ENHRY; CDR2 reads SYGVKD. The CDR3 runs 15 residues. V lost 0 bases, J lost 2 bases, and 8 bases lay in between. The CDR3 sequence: CAISESGGAYNEQFF. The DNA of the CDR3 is TGTGCCATCAGTGAGTCGGGGGGCGCCTACAATGAGCAGTTCTTC.

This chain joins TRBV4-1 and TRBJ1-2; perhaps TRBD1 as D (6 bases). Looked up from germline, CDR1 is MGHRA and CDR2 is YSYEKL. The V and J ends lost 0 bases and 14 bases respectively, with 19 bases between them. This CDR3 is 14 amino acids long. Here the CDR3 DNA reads TGCGCCAGCAGCCAAGAGGTTATCGCAGGGGAGTCAACCTTC. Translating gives CASSQEVIAGESTF.

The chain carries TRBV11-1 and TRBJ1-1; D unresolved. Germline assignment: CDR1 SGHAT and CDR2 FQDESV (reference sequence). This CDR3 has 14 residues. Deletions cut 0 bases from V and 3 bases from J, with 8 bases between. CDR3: CASSLAYKDTEAFF. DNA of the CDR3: TGTGCCAGCAGCTTAGCGTATAAGGACACTGAAGCTTTCTTT.

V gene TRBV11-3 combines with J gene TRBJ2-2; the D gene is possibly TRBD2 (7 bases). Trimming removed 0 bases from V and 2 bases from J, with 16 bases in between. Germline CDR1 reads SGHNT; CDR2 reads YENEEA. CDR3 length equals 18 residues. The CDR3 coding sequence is TGTGCCAGCAGCTTAGATCGAGGGGGAGGGCGAAACACCGGGGAGCTGTTTTTT. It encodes CASSLDRGGGRNTGELFF. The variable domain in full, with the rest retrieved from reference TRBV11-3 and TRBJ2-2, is EAGVVQSPRYKIIEKKQPVAFWCNPISGHNTLYWYLQNLGQGPELLIRYENEEAVDDSQLPKDRFSAERLKGVDSTLKIQPAELGDSAVYLCASSLDRGGGRNTGELFFGEGSRLTVL.

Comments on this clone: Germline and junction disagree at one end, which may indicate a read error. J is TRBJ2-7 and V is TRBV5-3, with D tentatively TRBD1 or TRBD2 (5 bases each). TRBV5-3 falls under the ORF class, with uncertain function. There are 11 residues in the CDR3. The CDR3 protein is CASSTTGASSF. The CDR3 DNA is TGTGCCAGCAGCACTACCGGGGCTTCCTCGTTC.

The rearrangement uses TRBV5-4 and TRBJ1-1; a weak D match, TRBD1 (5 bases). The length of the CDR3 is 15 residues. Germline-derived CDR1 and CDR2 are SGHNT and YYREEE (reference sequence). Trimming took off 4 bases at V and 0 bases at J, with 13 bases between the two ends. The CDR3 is CASSPPQGLNTEAFF. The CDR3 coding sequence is TGTGCCAGCAGCCCGCCCCAGGGCTTGAACACTGAAGCTTTCTTT.

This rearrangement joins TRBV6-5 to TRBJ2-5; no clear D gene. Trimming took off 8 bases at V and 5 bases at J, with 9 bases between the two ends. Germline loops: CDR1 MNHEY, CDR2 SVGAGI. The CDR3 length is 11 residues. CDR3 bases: TGTGCCAGCCGCACACCCGAGACCCAGTACTTC. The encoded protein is CASRTPETQYF.

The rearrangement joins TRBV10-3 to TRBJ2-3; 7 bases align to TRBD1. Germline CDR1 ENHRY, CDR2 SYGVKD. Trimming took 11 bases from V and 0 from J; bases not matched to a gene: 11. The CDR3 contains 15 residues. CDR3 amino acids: CAATDRAASTDTQYF. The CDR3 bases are TGTGCCGCTACCGACAGGGCCGCTAGCACAGATACGCAGTATTTT.

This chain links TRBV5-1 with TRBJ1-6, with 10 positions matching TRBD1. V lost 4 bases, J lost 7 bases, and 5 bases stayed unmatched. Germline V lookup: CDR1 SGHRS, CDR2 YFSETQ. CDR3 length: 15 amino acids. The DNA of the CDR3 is TGCGCCAGCAGCATCGGACAGGGGGGGAATTCACCCCTCCACTTT. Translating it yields CASSIGQGGNSPLHF.

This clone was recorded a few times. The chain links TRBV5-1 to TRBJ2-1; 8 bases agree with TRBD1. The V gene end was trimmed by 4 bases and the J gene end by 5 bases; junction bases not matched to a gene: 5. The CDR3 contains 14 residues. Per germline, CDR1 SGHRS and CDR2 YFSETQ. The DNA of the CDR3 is TGCGCCAGCAGCACCCGGACAGGGCACAATGAGCAGTTCTTC. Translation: CASSTRTGHNEQFF.

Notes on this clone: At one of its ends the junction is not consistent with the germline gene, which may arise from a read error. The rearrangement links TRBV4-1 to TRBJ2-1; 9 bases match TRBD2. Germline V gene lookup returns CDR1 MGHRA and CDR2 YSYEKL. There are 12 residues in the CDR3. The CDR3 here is CASSPAGGRELF. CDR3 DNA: TGCGCCAGCAGCCCGGCGGGGGGGCGGGAGCTCTTC.

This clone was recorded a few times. CDR3 region: CASSSTGGTGELFF. As DNA, the CDR3 is TGTGCCAGCAGCTCTACAGGGGGCACCGGGGAGCTGTTTTTT. The V gene is TRBV7-3, the J gene TRBJ2-2; TRBD1 matches at 8 bases. The V gene's germline CDR1 is SGHTA and CDR2 FQGTGA. The V gene end was trimmed by 4 bases and the J gene end by 4 bases; junction bases not matched to a gene: 2. The CDR3 runs 14 residues. Using reference TRBV7-3 and TRBJ2-2 for the parts outside the CDR3, the full variable domain is GAGVSQTPSNKVTEKGKYVELRCDPISGHTALYWYRQSLGQGPEFLIYFQGTGAADDSGLPNDRFFAVRPEGSVSTLKIQRTERGDSAVYLCASSSTGGTGELFFGEGSRLTVL.

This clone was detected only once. CDR3 coding DNA: TGTGCCAGCAGCACTCAGGGGTTCTATGGCTACACCTTC. Translated: CASSTQGFYGYTF. V usage is TRBV5-6 and J usage is TRBJ1-2; D possibly corresponds to TRBD1 (6 bases). The V and J ends lost 4 bases and 4 bases respectively, with 11 bases between them. The CDR3 loop spans 13 amino acids. Looked up from germline, CDR1 is SGHDT and CDR2 is YYEEEE.

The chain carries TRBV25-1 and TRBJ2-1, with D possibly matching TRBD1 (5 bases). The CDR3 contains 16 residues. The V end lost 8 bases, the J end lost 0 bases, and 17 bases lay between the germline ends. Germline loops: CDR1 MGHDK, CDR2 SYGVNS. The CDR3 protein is CASSRGASSSYNEQFF. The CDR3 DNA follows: TGTGCCAGCTCCCGTGGGGCCTCGAGCTCCTACAATGAGCAGTTCTTC.

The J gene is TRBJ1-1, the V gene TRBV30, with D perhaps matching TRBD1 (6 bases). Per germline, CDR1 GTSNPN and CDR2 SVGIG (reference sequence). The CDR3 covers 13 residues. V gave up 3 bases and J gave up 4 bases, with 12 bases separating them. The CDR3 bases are TGTGCCTGGAGGCCTACAGGGAGCACTGAAGCTTTCTTT. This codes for CAWRPTGSTEAFF.

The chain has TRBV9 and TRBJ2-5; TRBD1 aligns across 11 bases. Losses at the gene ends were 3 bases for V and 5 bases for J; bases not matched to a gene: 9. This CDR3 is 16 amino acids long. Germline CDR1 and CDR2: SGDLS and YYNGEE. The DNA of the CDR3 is TGTGCCAGCAGCGCTCGGACAGGGGGCTGGGGGGAGACCCAGTACTTC. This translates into CASSARTGGWGETQYF.

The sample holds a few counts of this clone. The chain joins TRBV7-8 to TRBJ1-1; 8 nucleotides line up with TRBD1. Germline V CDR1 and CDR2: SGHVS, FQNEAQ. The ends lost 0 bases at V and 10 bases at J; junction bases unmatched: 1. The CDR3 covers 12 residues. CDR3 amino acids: CASSLATGGAFF. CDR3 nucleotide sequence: TGTGCCAGCAGCTTAGCTACAGGGGGAGCTTTCTTT.

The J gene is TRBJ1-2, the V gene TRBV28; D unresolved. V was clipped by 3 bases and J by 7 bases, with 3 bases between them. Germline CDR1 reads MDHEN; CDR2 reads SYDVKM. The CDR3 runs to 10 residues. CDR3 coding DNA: TGTGCCAGCAGTTTCCGTGGCTACACCTTC. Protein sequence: CASSFRGYTF.

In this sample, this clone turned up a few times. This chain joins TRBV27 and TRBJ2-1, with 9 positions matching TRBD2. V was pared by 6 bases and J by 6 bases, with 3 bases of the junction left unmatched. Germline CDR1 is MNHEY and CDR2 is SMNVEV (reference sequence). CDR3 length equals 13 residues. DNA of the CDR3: TGTGCCAGCAGGGCTAGCGGGGCCAATGAGCAGTTCTTC. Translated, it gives CASRASGANEQFF.

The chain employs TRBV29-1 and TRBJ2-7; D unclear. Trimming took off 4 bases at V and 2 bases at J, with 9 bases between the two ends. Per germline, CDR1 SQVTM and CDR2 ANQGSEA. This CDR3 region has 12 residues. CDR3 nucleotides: TGCAGCGTTGCTGCCGGGCCCTACGAGCAGTACTTC. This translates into CSVAAGPYEQYF.